Listed below are T cell receptor beta chains from one sample, sequenced in a study of blood T cell repertoires in COVID-19. The table came from immunoSEQ multiplex PCR; TCRdb's copy has only in-frame clones and leaves some out. The data hold 200,000 to 250,000 clones, with about four fifths observed a single time. Material: peripheral blood. The receptors come from a man younger than 40 who had recovered from COVID-19. CDR3s include the opening cysteine and the closing phenylalanine or tryptophan. A D gene is named only where the DNA matches it firmly. Clone size is not always given. Where it is, it says once, few, many or a class for expanded clones.

clone size	D gene	J gene	V gene	CDR3 DNA	CDR3 protein
-	-	TRBJ2-5	TRBV11-2	TGTGCCAGCAGCTCTCAAGGGACACTCCAAGAGACCCAGTACTTC	CASSSQGTLQETQYF
-	TRBD1	TRBJ1-1	TRBV5-4	TGTGCCAGCAGCCAGGACAGGGAGAACACTGAAGCTTTCTTT	CASSQDRENTEAFF
-	-	TRBJ2-3	TRBV6-5	TGTGCCAGCACCCAGAGGGCAGGGGGCACAGATACGCAGTATTTT	CASTQRAGGTDTQYF
-	TRBD1	TRBJ2-5	TRBV4-1	TGCGCCAGCAGTCGCAAACAGGGGGCTGGGGGAGAGACCCAGTACTTC	CASSRKQGAGGETQYF
-	TRBD1	TRBJ1-3	TRBV5-4	TGTGCCAGCAGCTTGGCCGCAGGGGGCAGAAACACCATATATTTT	CASSLAAGGRNTIYF
-	-	TRBJ2-1	TRBV6-5	TGTGCCAGCAAGAGAAGCGACAGTATTCTCGATGAGCAGTTCTTC	CASKRSDSILDEQFF
-	-	TRBJ1-6	TRBV12-3/TRBV12-4	TGTGCCAGCAACTACCGGGGGGGGGTACCCCTCCACTTT	CASNYRGGVPLHF
-	TRBD1	TRBJ1-4	TRBV28	TGTGCCAGCAGCAGGGGGGTTACTAATGAAAAACTGTTTTTT	CASSRGVTNEKLFF
-	TRBD1	TRBJ1-6	TRBV6-6	TGTGCCAGCGCCCCCGGACAGGGGTATAATTCACCCCTCCACTTT	CASAPGQGYNSPLHF
-	TRBD2	TRBJ2-1	TRBV28	TGTGCCAGCAGCACAGCGGGACTAACCCTTATCAATGAGCAGTTCTTC	CASSTAGLTLINEQFF
-	-	TRBJ2-1	TRBV27	TGTGCCAGCAGTTTGGGTTTGGGGGGACTCCCCCAGTTCTTC	CASSLGLGGLPQFF
-	-	TRBJ1-5	TRBV9	TGTGCCAGCAGCGCCGAGCCCAATCAGCCCCAGCATTTT	CASSAEPNQPQHF
few	TRBD1	TRBJ1-2	TRBV7-8	TGTGCCAGCAGCTTAGTCGACAGGGGGAATTCGGGCTACACCTTC	CASSLVDRGNSGYTF
-	TRBD2	TRBJ2-3	TRBV6-1	TGTGCCAGCAGTGAAGCTCGCGGGGGGGCGGATACGCAGTATTTT	CASSEARGGADTQYF
-	-	TRBJ2-2	TRBV10-2	TGCGCCAGCAGTGAGTGGACAGCCGGGGAGCTGTTTTTT	CASSEWTAGELFF
-	TRBD1	TRBJ1-2	TRBV7-3	TGTGCCAGCAGCTTAAATCAGGGGGAACGTGGCTACACCTTC	CASSLNQGERGYTF
-	TRBD1	TRBJ1-4	TRBV2	TGTGCCAGCAGCCTGGACAGGGTCAGCCATGAAAAACTGTTTTTT	CASSLDRVSHEKLFF
few	TRBD1	TRBJ1-1	TRBV5-1	TGCGCCAGCGCCACCGGGACAGGGGCAGAAGCTTTCTTT	CASATGTGAEAFF
-	-	TRBJ1-4	TRBV3-1/TRBV3-2	TGTGCCACAGGGAAGGGATTGATCGAAGGAAAACTGTTTTTT	CATGKGLIEGKLFF
-	-	TRBJ1-1	TRBV5-1	TGCGCCAGCAGCCCAGGGGAGGGCACTGAAGCTTTCTTT	CASSPGEGTEAFF
-	-	TRBJ2-3	TRBV5-5	TGTGCCAGCAGCTTGGCCCGGGGAACTAGCACAGATACGCAGTATTTT	CASSLARGTSTDTQYF
-	-	TRBJ1-5	TRBV19	TGTGCCAGTAGAAATCGTAGGGGAAGTCAGCCCCAGCATTTT	CASRNRRGSQPQHF
-	-	TRBJ1-5	TRBV21-1	TGTGCCAGCAGCTACTTATACAATCAGCCCCAGCATTTT	CASSYLYNQPQHF
-	TRBD1	TRBJ2-7	TRBV14	TGTGCCAGCAGCCGAGGCAGGGGGCCCTACGAGCAGTACTTC	CASSRGRGPYEQYF
-	-	TRBJ2-5	TRBV19	TGTGCCAGTAGTATAGCGACAGTCCAAGAGACCCAGTACTTC	CASSIATVQETQYF
-	TRBD1	TRBJ1-6	TRBV6-1	TGTGCCAGCAGTGACTTCAGGGGGATGTATAATTCACCCCTCCACTTT	CASSDFRGMYNSPLHF
-	-	TRBJ2-7	TRBV6-2/TRBV6-3	TGTGCCAGCAGTTTCCTGACGGGTCCTCTGGACGAGCAGTACTTC	CASSFLTGPLDEQYF
-	-	TRBJ1-2	TRBV19	TGTGCCAGTAGTATTGGGGACTCTTTCTATGGCTACACCTTC	CASSIGDSFYGYTF
-	-	TRBJ2-7	TRBV21-1	TGTGCCAGCTGTGCGCCAGGGCGATACGAGCAGTACTTC	CASCAPGRYEQYF
-	-	TRBJ2-5	TRBV14	TGTGCCAGCAGCCATCAACTAGATAAAGAGACCCAGTACTTC	CASSHQLDKETQYF